This TCR beta chain came from a study of T cell responses to AZD1222 COVID-19 vaccine. Study results and caveats: The CD4 TCRs associated with vaccination extended across spike and predominated at 160-218 and 743-854. Clonal diversity may have been underestimated in mostly white British donors.

Only in-frame clones appear in the TCRdb table, and some are missing; sequencing was by immunoSEQ multiplex PCR. The table has about 85,000 clones, approximately 83% seen once. Per germline, CDR1 SGHDT and CDR2 YYEEEE. With V trimmed by 0 bases and J by 5 bases, 4 bases remained unmatched. The CDR3 length is 14 residues. As regards this clone: Antigen unknown.

The sequence came from an adult in good health. The sample consisted of peripheral blood, taken on day 0 of AZD1222 vaccination. The V gene is TRBV5-6, the J gene TRBJ2-7, with 8 bases identical to TRBD2. CDR3 sequence reads: CASSLGLAKHEQYF. The CDR3 DNA reads as TGTGCCAGCAGCTTGGGACTAGCGAAACACGAGCAGTACTTC.